This T cell receptor (beta chain) originates from a study of T cell responses to AZD1222 COVID-19 vaccine. The CDR3 loop spans 13 amino acids. The germline gives CDR1 SGHTS, CDR2 YDEGEE. The ends were cut back, 4 bases at V and 5 bases at J, with 12 bases in the middle. Measured with immunoSEQ multiplex PCR; TCRdb has only the in-frame clones, and not every one. The sample consists of 150,000 to 160,000 clones, roughly 90% of them appearing once. The sample holds one count of this clone. Antigen unknown. Study-wide points: Reports say nearly half of spike-specific TCRs go after unmutated variant regions. Only five or six AZD1222 recipients were seropositive at baseline. White British people made up most donors, females outnumbered males, and clonal diversity was possibly underestimated.

The rearrangement uses TRBV5-8 and TRBJ2-5, with a possible D match to TRBD1 (5 bases). Here the sequenced sample was peripheral blood, taken 28 days after the second AZD1222 dose. This TCR derives from an adult who received the AZD1222 COVID-19 vaccine. This CDR3 is CASSPGLGETQYF. The CDR3 DNA is TGTGCCAGCAGCCCAGGGTTGGGGGAGACCCAGTACTTC.